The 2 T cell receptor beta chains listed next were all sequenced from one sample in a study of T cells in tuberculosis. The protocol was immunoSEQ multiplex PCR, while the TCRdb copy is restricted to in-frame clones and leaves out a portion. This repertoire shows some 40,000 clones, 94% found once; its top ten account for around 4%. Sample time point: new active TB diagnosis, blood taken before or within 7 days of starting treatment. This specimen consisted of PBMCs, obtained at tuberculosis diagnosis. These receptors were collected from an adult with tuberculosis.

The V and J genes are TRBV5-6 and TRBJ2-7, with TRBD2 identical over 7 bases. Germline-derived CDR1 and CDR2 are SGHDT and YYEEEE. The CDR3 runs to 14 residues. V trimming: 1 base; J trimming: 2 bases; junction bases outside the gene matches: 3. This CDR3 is CASSLFGGTYEQYF. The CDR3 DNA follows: TGTGCCAGCAGCTTGTTCGGGGGGACCTACGAGCAGTACTTC.

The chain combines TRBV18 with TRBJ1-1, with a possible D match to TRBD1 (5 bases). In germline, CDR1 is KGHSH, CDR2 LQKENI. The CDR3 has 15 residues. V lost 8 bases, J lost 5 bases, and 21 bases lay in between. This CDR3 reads CASVHRRPAGTEAFF. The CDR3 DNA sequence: TGTGCCAGCGTCCACAGGAGGCCGGCGGGAACTGAAGCTTTCTTT.